The source of this T cell receptor (beta chain) is a study of blood T cells in healthy people across ages. This clonotype was found a few times. Its target is not known. Study conclusions and caveats: With donor CMV status unknown, expanded clonotype changes were possibly confounded. The unsorted PBMCs prevented any conclusive comparison of naive versus antigen-experienced cells.

The CDR3 covers 16 residues. Trimming removed 0 bases from V and 4 bases from J; junction bases left unmatched: 6. Germline V gene lookup returns CDR1 LGHNA and CDR2 YNFKEQ. Per individual sample, total RNA of at least 6 micrograms was extracted. With a J-beta primer mix and a sample-barcoded 5' primer, a second PCR ran about 6 to 11 cycles. Every sample gave at least 2.5 million paired-end reads containing CDR3. MiXCR was run by TCRdb on the 5' RACE reads, yielding one entry per CDR3 protein. The sample lists more than 700,000 distinct CDR3 sequences; roughly 46% were seen once. Material for sequencing was blood. The chain couples TRBV4-2 to TRBJ2-7; 10 bases fit TRBD2. This TCR was sampled from a man older than 75 in good health. The CDR3 loop is CASSQDPGLAKYEQYF. In nucleotides, the CDR3 is TGTGCCAGCAGCCAAGATCCGGGACTAGCGAAATACGAGCAGTACTTC.